This is a list of T cell receptor beta chains from one sample in a study of T cells after yellow fever vaccination. TCRdb analysed the 5' RACE reads with MiXCR anew, one entry per CDR3 protein. In the table there are about 350,000 distinct CDR3 sequences, around a tenth of which are singletons. The source was PBMCs, collected on the day of the first yellow fever vaccination. These receptors came from a man between 18 and 29 years old who received the YFV17D yellow fever vaccine. The CDR3 runs from the conserved cysteine through the conserved F or W. A D gene is named only where the DNA matches it firmly. The listing skips clone size in some rows; elsewhere it reads once, few, many or a size class.

size: few; D: TRBD1; J: TRBJ1-2; V: TRBV12-3/TRBV12-4; CDR3: CASSPGQIYGYTF; DNA: TGTGCCAGCAGTCCGGGACAGATCTATGGCTACACCTTC
size: few; D: .; J: TRBJ1-2; V: TRBV12-3/TRBV12-4; CDR3: CASSFLALPYGYTF; DNA: TGTGCCAGCAGTTTCTTAGCTCTCCCTTATGGCTACACCTTC
size: many; D: .; J: TRBJ1-2; V: TRBV7-2; CDR3: CASSLGPTANYGYTF; DNA: TGTGCCAGCAGCTTGGGACCGACAGCTAACTATGGCTACACCTTC
size: few; D: .; J: TRBJ2-2; V: TRBV19; CDR3: CASRDGSNTGELFF; DNA: TGTGCCAGTAGAGACGGGTCGAACACCGGGGAGCTGTTTTTT
size: few; D: TRBD2; J: TRBJ2-1; V: TRBV5-1; CDR3: CASSLVAGGENEQFF; DNA: TGCGCCAGCAGCTTGGTTGCGGGGGGGGAGAATGAGCAGTTCTTC
size: .; D: .; J: TRBJ1-4; V: TRBV2; CDR3: CASSEATGDEKLFF; DNA: TGTGCCAGCAGTGAAGCTACTGGGGATGAAAAACTGTTTTTT
size: .; D: TRBD2; J: TRBJ2-3; V: TRBV7-9; CDR3: CASSLLRTSGDTQYF; DNA: TGTGCCAGCAGCCTTCTAAGGACTAGCGGTGATACGCAGTATTTT
size: .; D: TRBD1; J: TRBJ2-5; V: TRBV29-1; CDR3: CSVPSPRQGSETQYF; DNA: TGCAGCGTTCCCTCCCCCCGACAGGGATCAGAGACCCAGTACTTC
size: .; D: .; J: TRBJ2-7; V: TRBV5-1; CDR3: CASSSGHRSYEQYF; DNA: TGCGCCAGCAGCTCGGGACACCGTTCCTACGAGCAGTACTTC
size: .; D: .; J: TRBJ2-3; V: TRBV19; CDR3: CASSKGRSQGGITDTQYF; DNA: TGTGCCAGTAGTAAGGGCCGCTCCCAGGGGGGGATCACAGATACGCAGTATTTT
size: .; D: .; J: TRBJ2-3; V: TRBV4-3; CDR3: CASSQGWTGADTQYF; DNA: TGCGCCAGCAGCCAAGGCTGGACGGGGGCAGATACGCAGTATTTT
size: .; D: TRBD1; J: TRBJ1-2; V: TRBV27; CDR3: CASSLYGTENYGYTF; DNA: TGTGCCAGCAGTTTATACGGGACAGAGAACTATGGCTACACCTTC
size: .; D: TRBD1; J: TRBJ2-7; V: TRBV9; CDR3: CASSAHRDRPFYEQYF; DNA: TGTGCCAGCAGCGCCCACCGGGACAGGCCGTTCTACGAGCAGTACTTC
size: few; D: TRBD1; J: TRBJ1-5; V: TRBV10-3; CDR3: CAIRGTGNQPQHF; DNA: TGTGCCATCAGGGGGACAGGGAATCAGCCCCAGCATTTT
size: few; D: TRBD2; J: TRBJ2-1; V: TRBV27; CDR3: CASSSGGLEQFF; DNA: TGTGCCAGCAGTTCGGGGGGTTTGGAGCAGTTCTTC
size: many; D: .; J: TRBJ2-1; V: TRBV4-3; CDR3: CASSQDLPARGTEQFF; DNA: TGCGCCAGCAGCCAAGATCTTCCCGCCCGAGGGACCGAACAGTTCTTC
size: few; D: TRBD2; J: TRBJ2-2; V: TRBV5-4; CDR3: CASSLAGTSGTGELFF; DNA: TGTGCCAGCAGCCTAGCCGGGACTAGCGGCACCGGGGAGCTGTTTTTT
size: few; D: .; J: TRBJ2-1; V: TRBV6-1; CDR3: CASTHLLGGEQFF; DNA: TGTGCCAGCACCCACCTACTAGGAGGTGAGCAGTTCTTC